This is a list of T cell receptor beta chains from one sample in a study of blood T cell repertoires in COVID-19. Assay: immunoSEQ multiplex PCR; the TCRdb copy retains only in-frame clones and omits some. The table shows roughly 190,000 clones, with around 91% occurring only once. Sequencing was done on a sample of PBMCs or T cells enriched from blood (not recorded which). Receptor source: a woman between 18 and 29 years old who had recovered from COVID-19. CDR3s include the opening cysteine and the closing phenylalanine or tryptophan. A D gene is named only where the DNA matches it firmly. Clone size is shown for a subset of rows, as once, few, many or a class of expanded clone.

cdr3_nt: TGTGCCAGCAGTTTCCCGGGGGTGGGCAATCAGCCCCAGCATTTT; cdr3_aa: CASSFPGVGNQPQHF; j_call: TRBJ1-5; d_call: .; v_call: TRBV28; clone_size: few
cdr3_nt: TGTGCCAGCAGCCGGACAGCTCGCGAGACCCAGTACTTC; cdr3_aa: CASSRTARETQYF; j_call: TRBJ2-5; d_call: .; v_call: TRBV5-5; clone_size: .
cdr3_nt: TGTGCCAGCAGCTTAGCTGGGACTCGAACCTACGAGCAGTACTTC; cdr3_aa: CASSLAGTRTYEQYF; j_call: TRBJ2-7; d_call: .; v_call: TRBV7-2; clone_size: .
cdr3_nt: TGTGCCAGCAGACAGGGGAATTGGGAGACCCAGTACTTC; cdr3_aa: CASRQGNWETQYF; j_call: TRBJ2-5; d_call: TRBD1; v_call: TRBV28; clone_size: once
cdr3_nt: TGTGCCAGTAGTTTGGGACTGGGCATCTACAATGAGCAGTTCTTC; cdr3_aa: CASSLGLGIYNEQFF; j_call: TRBJ2-1; d_call: .; v_call: TRBV19; clone_size: .
cdr3_nt: TGTGCCAGCCTACAGAATCAGGGTGGGCAGTACTTC; cdr3_aa: CASLQNQGGQYF; j_call: TRBJ2-7; d_call: .; v_call: TRBV2; clone_size: .
cdr3_nt: TGTGCCAGCAGCTCTTGGACCGGGACAGGGTTCGACAATGAGCAGTTCTTC; cdr3_aa: CASSSWTGTGFDNEQFF; j_call: TRBJ2-1; d_call: TRBD1; v_call: TRBV7-9; clone_size: .
cdr3_nt: TGTGCCAGTCGAAAAGCAGCGGTCACCTCTGGCAATGAGCAGTTCTTC; cdr3_aa: CASRKAAVTSGNEQFF; j_call: TRBJ2-1; d_call: .; v_call: TRBV11-1; clone_size: .
cdr3_nt: TGTGCCAGCAGCTCCGGGACAGGGATTCGGTATGGCTACACCTTC; cdr3_aa: CASSSGTGIRYGYTF; j_call: TRBJ1-2; d_call: TRBD1; v_call: TRBV6-5; clone_size: .
cdr3_nt: TGTGCCAGCAGTTTAAATGGATGGGACAGGACTTACGAGCAGTACTTC; cdr3_aa: CASSLNGWDRTYEQYF; j_call: TRBJ2-7; d_call: TRBD1; v_call: TRBV27; clone_size: .
cdr3_nt: TGTGCCAGCCTAGCGGAGGGCGAAGAGACCCAGTACTTC; cdr3_aa: CASLAEGEETQYF; j_call: TRBJ2-5; d_call: TRBD2; v_call: TRBV6-7; clone_size: once
cdr3_nt: TGTGCCAGCAGCGCTAAAATGAACACTGAAGCTTTCTTT; cdr3_aa: CASSAKMNTEAFF; j_call: TRBJ1-1; d_call: .; v_call: TRBV9; clone_size: .
cdr3_nt: TGTGCCAGCAGTGAGGCAGGGGGTTCGTATGGCTACACCTTC; cdr3_aa: CASSEAGGSYGYTF; j_call: TRBJ1-2; d_call: TRBD1; v_call: TRBV25-1; clone_size: .
cdr3_nt: TGTGCCAGCAGCTCGGACAGGGGGTACGGGGAGCTGTTTTTT; cdr3_aa: CASSSDRGYGELFF; j_call: TRBJ2-2; d_call: TRBD1; v_call: TRBV7-8; clone_size: once
cdr3_nt: TGTGCCAGCAGCTTAGCATACAGCGGGAGGGCCTACAATGAGCAGTTCTTC; cdr3_aa: CASSLAYSGRAYNEQFF; j_call: TRBJ2-1; d_call: TRBD2; v_call: TRBV7-6; clone_size: .
cdr3_nt: TGTGCCAGCAACCCCCAACCAGGCTTTGATGAGCAGTTCTTC; cdr3_aa: CASNPQPGFDEQFF; j_call: TRBJ2-1; d_call: .; v_call: TRBV5-4; clone_size: .
cdr3_nt: TGTGCCAGCAGTTACCGGAGCGAATACAATGAGCAGTTCTTC; cdr3_aa: CASSYRSEYNEQFF; j_call: TRBJ2-1; d_call: .; v_call: TRBV6-9; clone_size: .
cdr3_nt: TGCGCCAGCAGTGAAGTTAGCGGGAGGGCCAACTCGGACGAGCAGTACTTC; cdr3_aa: CASSEVSGRANSDEQYF; j_call: TRBJ2-7; d_call: TRBD2; v_call: TRBV10-2; clone_size: .
cdr3_nt: TGTGCCAGCGGAGGGGCGCGTAGCAATCAGCCCCAGCATTTT; cdr3_aa: CASGGARSNQPQHF; j_call: TRBJ1-5; d_call: .; v_call: TRBV28; clone_size: .
cdr3_nt: TGTGCCAGCAGTCCACTCCCGAACGGGGAGCTGTTTTTT; cdr3_aa: CASSPLPNGELFF; j_call: TRBJ2-2; d_call: .; v_call: TRBV27; clone_size: .
cdr3_nt: TGTGCCATCAGTGAACAACTAGCGGGAACAGATACGCAGTATTTT; cdr3_aa: CAISEQLAGTDTQYF; j_call: TRBJ2-3; d_call: TRBD2; v_call: TRBV10-3; clone_size: .
cdr3_nt: TGTGCCAGCAGTTTAACGGCGGAGGGTGGCTACACCTTC; cdr3_aa: CASSLTAEGGYTF; j_call: TRBJ1-2; d_call: .; v_call: TRBV12-3/TRBV12-4; clone_size: .
cdr3_nt: TGTGCCAGTAGTATTCGCCTAGGGACAGTGTCTAGGAATGAGCAGTTCTTC; cdr3_aa: CASSIRLGTVSRNEQFF; j_call: TRBJ2-1; d_call: TRBD1; v_call: TRBV19; clone_size: .
cdr3_nt: TGTGCCAGCAGCCCAACCGGGACAGACTATGGCTACACCTTC; cdr3_aa: CASSPTGTDYGYTF; j_call: TRBJ1-2; d_call: TRBD1; v_call: TRBV3-1/TRBV3-2; clone_size: .
cdr3_nt: TGTGCCAGCAGCCAGGGGTACGCCGGGGAGCTGTTTTTT; cdr3_aa: CASSQGYAGELFF; j_call: TRBJ2-2; d_call: .; v_call: TRBV7-3; clone_size: .
cdr3_nt: TGTGCCAGCAAAGGGGCCCGCGATTCACCCCTCCACTTT; cdr3_aa: CASKGARDSPLHF; j_call: TRBJ1-6; d_call: .; v_call: TRBV27; clone_size: .
cdr3_nt: TGCGCCAGCAGCTTCAGACGGGATATGGTCACCGGGGAGCTGTTTTTT; cdr3_aa: CASSFRRDMVTGELFF; j_call: TRBJ2-2; d_call: .; v_call: TRBV5-1; clone_size: .
cdr3_nt: TGTGCCAGCAGTTTCCGCCCGCGCTACGAGCAGTACTTC; cdr3_aa: CASSFRPRYEQYF; j_call: TRBJ2-7; d_call: .; v_call: TRBV28; clone_size: .
cdr3_nt: TGTGCCAGCAGCGACCTTTACAGCCCCACTCATGATACGCAGTATTTT; cdr3_aa: CASSDLYSPTHDTQYF; j_call: TRBJ2-3; d_call: .; v_call: TRBV14; clone_size: .
cdr3_nt: TGTGCCAGCAGTGACCCCCGGAGGCACACTGAAGCTTTCTTT; cdr3_aa: CASSDPRRHTEAFF; j_call: TRBJ1-1; d_call: .; v_call: TRBV2; clone_size: .
cdr3_nt: TGTGCCAGCAGTCCGACAGGTACTAACTATGGCTACACCTTC; cdr3_aa: CASSPTGTNYGYTF; j_call: TRBJ1-2; d_call: .; v_call: TRBV28; clone_size: .
cdr3_nt: TGTGCCAGCAGCTTTCAGGGACAGGGTGGTGAAGCTTTCTTT; cdr3_aa: CASSFQGQGGEAFF; j_call: TRBJ1-1; d_call: TRBD1; v_call: TRBV7-9; clone_size: .
cdr3_nt: TGTGCCAGCAGTTCGTTGCGGGAGCCCCAGAGACCCCAGTACTTC; cdr3_aa: CASSSLREPQRPQYF; j_call: TRBJ2-5; d_call: TRBD2; v_call: TRBV6-2/TRBV6-3; clone_size: .
cdr3_nt: TGTGCCAGCAGTTACTCGGGGGCGCAGGAAAAACTGTTTTTT; cdr3_aa: CASSYSGAQEKLFF; j_call: TRBJ1-4; d_call: .; v_call: TRBV6-5; clone_size: .
cdr3_nt: TGCGCCAGCAGTCAATGCACAGGGGAGGTGTCCTATAATTCACCCCTCCACTTT; cdr3_aa: CASSQCTGEVSYNSPLHF; j_call: TRBJ1-6; d_call: TRBD1; v_call: TRBV23-1; clone_size: .
cdr3_nt: TGTGCCAGCAGTGAAGTGGGGGCTACTAATGAAAAACTGTTTTTT; cdr3_aa: CASSEVGATNEKLFF; j_call: TRBJ1-4; d_call: .; v_call: TRBV2; clone_size: .
cdr3_nt: TGTGCCAGCAGCGTTAAAGACGGGAGGGCATACGAGCAGTACTTC; cdr3_aa: CASSVKDGRAYEQYF; j_call: TRBJ2-7; d_call: TRBD2; v_call: TRBV9; clone_size: .
cdr3_nt: TGCGCCAGCAGCCAGGGACTAGCGGGAATATACGAGCAGTACTTC; cdr3_aa: CASSQGLAGIYEQYF; j_call: TRBJ2-7; d_call: TRBD2; v_call: TRBV5-1; clone_size: .
cdr3_nt: TGTGCCAGCAGTTTCGGGGGAAGGGCTCGGGAGCAGTACTTC; cdr3_aa: CASSFGGRAREQYF; j_call: TRBJ2-7; d_call: .; v_call: TRBV27; clone_size: .
cdr3_nt: TGTGCCATCCGGGGGGGCTCCTACAATGAGCAGTTCTTC; cdr3_aa: CAIRGGSYNEQFF; j_call: TRBJ2-1; d_call: TRBD2; v_call: TRBV27; clone_size: .
cdr3_nt: TGTGCCAGTGTAGCGGGAGGGTACTACGAGACCCAGTACTTC; cdr3_aa: CASVAGGYYETQYF; j_call: TRBJ2-5; d_call: TRBD2; v_call: TRBV7-2; clone_size: once
cdr3_nt: TGCAGCGTGAAAATAACAGGGGGCCCATACGAGCAGTACTTC; cdr3_aa: CSVKITGGPYEQYF; j_call: TRBJ2-7; d_call: TRBD1; v_call: TRBV29-1; clone_size: .
cdr3_nt: TGTGCCAGCTCACCTCAGCGGGAGCGGGAGCAGTACTTC; cdr3_aa: CASSPQREREQYF; j_call: TRBJ2-7; d_call: TRBD2; v_call: TRBV18; clone_size: .
cdr3_nt: TGCGCCAGCAGCCCGGGGGTAGCGGGGGCGAATGAGCAGTTCTTC; cdr3_aa: CASSPGVAGANEQFF; j_call: TRBJ2-1; d_call: TRBD2; v_call: TRBV4-3; clone_size: .
cdr3_nt: TGTGCCACCAGTGACACCCAGGGGGCGGACTGGTCCCCCTACGAGCAGTACTTC; cdr3_aa: CATSDTQGADWSPYEQYF; j_call: TRBJ2-7; d_call: TRBD1; v_call: TRBV24-1; clone_size: .
cdr3_nt: TGCGCCAGCAGCCTGCAGACAGCAACTAATGAAAAACTGTTTTTT; cdr3_aa: CASSLQTATNEKLFF; j_call: TRBJ1-4; d_call: .; v_call: TRBV5-1; clone_size: .
cdr3_nt: TGTGCCAGCAGTTCAGGGCCTTTTATGAGGTACACCTTC; cdr3_aa: CASSSGPFMRYTF; j_call: TRBJ1-2; d_call: .; v_call: TRBV28; clone_size: .
cdr3_nt: TGTGCCAGCAGTTTAAGGCATAGCGGCAGTCCAGATACGCAGTATTTT; cdr3_aa: CASSLRHSGSPDTQYF; j_call: TRBJ2-3; d_call: .; v_call: TRBV27; clone_size: .
cdr3_nt: TGTGCCTGGAGTATGACAGGGACGGGTACAGATACGCAGTATTTT; cdr3_aa: CAWSMTGTGTDTQYF; j_call: TRBJ2-3; d_call: TRBD1; v_call: TRBV30; clone_size: .
cdr3_nt: TGTGCCAGTTCCCTGGGACAGAACACCGGGGAGCTGTTTTTT; cdr3_aa: CASSLGQNTGELFF; j_call: TRBJ2-2; d_call: .; v_call: TRBV27; clone_size: .
cdr3_nt: TGTGCCAGCAGCGTGCCAGGACTAGCTGGGGGGGTCACAGATACGCAGTATTTT; cdr3_aa: CASSVPGLAGGVTDTQYF; j_call: TRBJ2-3; d_call: TRBD2; v_call: TRBV9; clone_size: once
cdr3_nt: TGTGCCAGCAGCCCCCGACTAGCGGGAAAAGATACGCAGTATTTT; cdr3_aa: CASSPRLAGKDTQYF; j_call: TRBJ2-3; d_call: TRBD2; v_call: TRBV7-2; clone_size: once
cdr3_nt: TGTGCCATCCCGGGACAGTGGACGACCCAGTACTTC; cdr3_aa: CAIPGQWTTQYF; j_call: TRBJ2-5; d_call: TRBD1; v_call: TRBV3-1/TRBV3-2; clone_size: .
cdr3_nt: TGTGCCAGCAGCTTATATGCCCAGGACTCGTCCTACAATGAGCAGTTCTTC; cdr3_aa: CASSLYAQDSSYNEQFF; j_call: TRBJ2-1; d_call: .; v_call: TRBV11-3; clone_size: .
cdr3_nt: TGTGCCAGCAGCTTAGTAGGGGGAGGGCTCTTAACAGATACGCAGTATTTT; cdr3_aa: CASSLVGGGLLTDTQYF; j_call: TRBJ2-3; d_call: .; v_call: TRBV7-8; clone_size: .